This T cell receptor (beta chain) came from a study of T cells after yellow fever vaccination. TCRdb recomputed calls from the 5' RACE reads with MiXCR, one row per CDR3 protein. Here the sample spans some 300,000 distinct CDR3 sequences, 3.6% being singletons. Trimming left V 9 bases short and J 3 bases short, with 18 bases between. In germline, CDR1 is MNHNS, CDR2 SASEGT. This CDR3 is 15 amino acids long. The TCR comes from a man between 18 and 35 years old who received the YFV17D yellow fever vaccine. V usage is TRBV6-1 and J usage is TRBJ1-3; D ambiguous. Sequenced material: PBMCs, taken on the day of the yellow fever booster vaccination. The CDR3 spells CASRRTGLIGNTIYF. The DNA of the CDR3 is TGTGCCAGTAGAAGAACCGGACTGATTGGAAACACCATATATTTT.